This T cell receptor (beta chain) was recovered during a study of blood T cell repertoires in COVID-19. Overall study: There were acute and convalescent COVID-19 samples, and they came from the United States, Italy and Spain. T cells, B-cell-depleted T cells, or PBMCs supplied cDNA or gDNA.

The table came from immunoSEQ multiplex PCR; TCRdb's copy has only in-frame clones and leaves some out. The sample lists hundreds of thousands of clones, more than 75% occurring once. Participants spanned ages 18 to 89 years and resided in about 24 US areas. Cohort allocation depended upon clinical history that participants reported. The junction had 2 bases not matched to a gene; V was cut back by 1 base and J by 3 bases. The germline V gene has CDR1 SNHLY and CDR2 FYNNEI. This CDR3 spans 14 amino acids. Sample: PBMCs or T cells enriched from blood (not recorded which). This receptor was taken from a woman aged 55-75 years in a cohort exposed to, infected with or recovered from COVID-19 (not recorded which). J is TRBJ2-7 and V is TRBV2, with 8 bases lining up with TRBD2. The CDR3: CASSEDGRVYEQYF. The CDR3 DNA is TGTGCCAGCAGTGAAGACGGGAGGGTCTACGAGCAGTACTTC.